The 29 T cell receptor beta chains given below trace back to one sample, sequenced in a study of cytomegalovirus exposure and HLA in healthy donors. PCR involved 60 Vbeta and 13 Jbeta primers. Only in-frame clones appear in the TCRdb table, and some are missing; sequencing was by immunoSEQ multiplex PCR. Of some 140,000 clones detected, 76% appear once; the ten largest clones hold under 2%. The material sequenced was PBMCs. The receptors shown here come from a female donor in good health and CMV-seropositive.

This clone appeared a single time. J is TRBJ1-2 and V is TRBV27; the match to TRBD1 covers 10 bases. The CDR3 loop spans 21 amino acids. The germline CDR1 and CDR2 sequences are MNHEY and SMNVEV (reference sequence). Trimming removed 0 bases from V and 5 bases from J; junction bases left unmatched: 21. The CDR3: CASSLSFGGRASGQGIYGYTF. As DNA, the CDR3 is TGTGCCAGCAGTTTATCTTTCGGCGGCCGGGCGTCGGGACAGGGGATTTATGGCTACACCTTC.

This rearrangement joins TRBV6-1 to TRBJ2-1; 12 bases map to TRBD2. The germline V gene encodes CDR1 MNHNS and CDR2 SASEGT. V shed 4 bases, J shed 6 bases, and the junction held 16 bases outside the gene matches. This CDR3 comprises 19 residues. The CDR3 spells CASSASNWGLAGARNEQFF. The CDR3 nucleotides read TGTGCCAGCAGTGCCTCGAACTGGGGACTAGCGGGTGCCCGCAATGAGCAGTTCTTC.

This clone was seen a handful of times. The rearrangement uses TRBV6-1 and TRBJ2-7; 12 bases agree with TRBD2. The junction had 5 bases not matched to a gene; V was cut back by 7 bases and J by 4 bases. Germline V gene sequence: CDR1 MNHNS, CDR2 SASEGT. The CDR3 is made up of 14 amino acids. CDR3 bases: TGTGCCAGCATTCGGACTAGCGGGAAATACGAGCAGTACTTC. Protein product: CASIRTSGKYEQYF.

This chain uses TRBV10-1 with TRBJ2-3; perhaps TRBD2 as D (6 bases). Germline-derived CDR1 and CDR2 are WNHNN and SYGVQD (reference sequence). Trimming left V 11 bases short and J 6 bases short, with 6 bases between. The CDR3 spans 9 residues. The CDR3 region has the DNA TGCGCCGGGAGGGATACGCAGTATTTT. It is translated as CAGRDTQYF.

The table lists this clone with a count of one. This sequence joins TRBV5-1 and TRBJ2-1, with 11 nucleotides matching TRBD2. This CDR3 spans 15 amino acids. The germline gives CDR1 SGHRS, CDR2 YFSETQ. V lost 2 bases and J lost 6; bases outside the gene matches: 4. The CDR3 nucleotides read TGCGCCAGCAGCTTCTTAGCGGGGGGGCGCAATGAGCAGTTCTTC. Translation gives CASSFLAGGRNEQFF.

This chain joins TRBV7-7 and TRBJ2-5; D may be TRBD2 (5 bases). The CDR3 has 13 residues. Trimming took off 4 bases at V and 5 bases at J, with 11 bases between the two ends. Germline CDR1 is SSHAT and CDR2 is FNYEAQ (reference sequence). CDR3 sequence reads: CASSYGLRETQYF. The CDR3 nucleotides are TGTGCCAGCAGCTATGGACTTCGGGAGACCCAGTACTTC.

The CDR3 reads CASSPGRGSPTDTQYF. CDR3 sequence (DNA): TGCGCCAGCAGCCCCGGAAGAGGGTCCCCCACAGATACGCAGTATTTT. The rearrangement uses TRBV4-1 and TRBJ2-3; a possible D gene is TRBD2 (5 bases). This CDR3 is 16 amino acids long. The V end lost 4 bases, the J end lost 2 bases, and 16 bases lay between the germline ends. CDR1 is MGHRA and CDR2 is YSYEKL in the germline V gene.

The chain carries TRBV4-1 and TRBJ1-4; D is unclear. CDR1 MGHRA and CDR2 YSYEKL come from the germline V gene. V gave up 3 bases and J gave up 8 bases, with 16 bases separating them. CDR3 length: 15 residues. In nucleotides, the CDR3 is TGCGCCAGCAGCCACGGACTCAATGGGTGGGAAAAACTGTTTTTT. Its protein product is CASSHGLNGWEKLFF.

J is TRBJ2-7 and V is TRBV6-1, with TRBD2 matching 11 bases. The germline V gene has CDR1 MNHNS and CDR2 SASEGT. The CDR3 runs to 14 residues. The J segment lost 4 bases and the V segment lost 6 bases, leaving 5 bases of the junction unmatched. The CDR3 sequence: CASSDSGRDYEQYF. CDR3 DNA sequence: TGTGCCAGCAGCGATAGCGGGAGGGATTACGAGCAGTACTTC.

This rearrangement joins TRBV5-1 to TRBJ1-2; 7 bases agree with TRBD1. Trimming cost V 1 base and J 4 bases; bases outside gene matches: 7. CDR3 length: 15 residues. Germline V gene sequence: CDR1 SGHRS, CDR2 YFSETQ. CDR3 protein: CASSLSGGTSYGYTF. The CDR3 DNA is TGCGCCAGCAGCTTGTCAGGGGGAACAAGCTATGGCTACACCTTC. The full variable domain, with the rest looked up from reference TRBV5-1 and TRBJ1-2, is KAGVTQTPRYLIKTRGQQVTLSCSPISGHRSVSWYQQTPGQGLQFLFEYFSETQRNKGNFPGRFSGRQFSNSRSEMNVSTLELGDSALYLCASSLSGGTSYGYTFGSGTRLTVV.

The CDR3 reads CAISPSGGVRSYEQYF. CDR3 coding DNA: TGTGCCATCTCCCCCTCGGGGGGGGTCCGCTCCTACGAGCAGTACTTC. The chain is built from TRBV19 and TRBJ2-7; TRBD2 matches 8 bases. After removal of 10 bases from V and 0 bases from J, the junction contained 14 bases not matched to a gene. CDR1 and CDR2 (germline): LNHDA, SQIVND (reference sequence). This CDR3 spans 16 amino acids.

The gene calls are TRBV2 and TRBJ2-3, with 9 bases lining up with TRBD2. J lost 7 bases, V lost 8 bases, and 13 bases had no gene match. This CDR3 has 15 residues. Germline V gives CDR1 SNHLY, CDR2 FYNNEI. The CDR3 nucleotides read TGTGCCAGCCACAGGTTAGCGGGAGCGATGAATACGCAGTATTTT. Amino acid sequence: CASHRLAGAMNTQYF.

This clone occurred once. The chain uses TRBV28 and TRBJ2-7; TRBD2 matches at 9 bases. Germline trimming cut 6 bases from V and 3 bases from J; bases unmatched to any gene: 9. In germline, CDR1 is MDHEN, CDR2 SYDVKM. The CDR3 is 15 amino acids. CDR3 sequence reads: CASSQTAGGRYEQYF. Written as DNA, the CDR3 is TGTGCCAGCAGCCAAACCGCGGGGGGGCGCTACGAGCAGTACTTC.

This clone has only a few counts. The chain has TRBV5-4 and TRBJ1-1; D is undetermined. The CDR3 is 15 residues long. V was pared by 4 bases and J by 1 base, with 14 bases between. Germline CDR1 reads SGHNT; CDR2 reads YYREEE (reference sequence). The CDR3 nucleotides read TGTGCCAGCAGCAGAACGGGGTGGTCGAACACTGAAGCTTTCTTT. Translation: CASSRTGWSNTEAFF. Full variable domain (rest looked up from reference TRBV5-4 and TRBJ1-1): ETGVTQSPTHLIKTRGQQVTLRCSSQSGHNTVSWYQQALGQGPQFIFQYYREEENGRGNFPPRFSGLQFPNYSSELNVNALELDDSALYLCASSRTGWSNTEAFFGQGTRLTVV.

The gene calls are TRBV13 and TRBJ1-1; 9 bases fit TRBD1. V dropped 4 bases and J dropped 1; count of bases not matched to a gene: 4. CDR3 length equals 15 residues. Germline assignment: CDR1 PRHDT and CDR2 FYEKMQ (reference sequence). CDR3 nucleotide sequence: TGTGCCAGCAGCTCCAGGACAGGGGCGAACACTGAAGCTTTCTTT. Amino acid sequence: CASSSRTGANTEAFF.

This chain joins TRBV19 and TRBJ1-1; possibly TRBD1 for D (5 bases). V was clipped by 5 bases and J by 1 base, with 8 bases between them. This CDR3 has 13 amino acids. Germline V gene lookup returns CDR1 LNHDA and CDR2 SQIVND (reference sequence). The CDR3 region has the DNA TGTGCCAGTAGTCGACAGCAGAACACTGAAGCTTTCTTT. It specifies CASSRQQNTEAFF.

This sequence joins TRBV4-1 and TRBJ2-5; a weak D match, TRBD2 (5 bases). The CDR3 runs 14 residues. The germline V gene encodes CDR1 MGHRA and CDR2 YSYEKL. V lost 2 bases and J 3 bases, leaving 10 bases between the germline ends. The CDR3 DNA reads TGCGCCAGCAGCCAATTCGGTAGCGAAGAGACCCAGTACTTC. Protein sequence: CASSQFGSEETQYF.

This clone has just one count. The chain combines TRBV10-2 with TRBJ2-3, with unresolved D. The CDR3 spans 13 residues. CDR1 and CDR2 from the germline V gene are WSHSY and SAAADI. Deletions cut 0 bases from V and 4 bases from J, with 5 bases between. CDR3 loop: CASSESSSDTQYF. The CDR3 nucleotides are TGCGCCAGCAGTGAGTCCTCTTCAGATACGCAGTATTTT.

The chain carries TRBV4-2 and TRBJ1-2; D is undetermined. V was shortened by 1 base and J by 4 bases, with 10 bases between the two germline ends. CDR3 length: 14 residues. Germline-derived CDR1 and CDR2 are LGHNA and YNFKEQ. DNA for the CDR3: TGTGCCAGCAGCCAAGTCCGGGATCTCTATGGCTACACCTTC. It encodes CASSQVRDLYGYTF.

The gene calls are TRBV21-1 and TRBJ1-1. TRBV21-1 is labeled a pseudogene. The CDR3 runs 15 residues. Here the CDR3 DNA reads TGTGCCAGCAGCAAGATCTCGAGGTGGAGTCCGTGGGCTTTCTTT. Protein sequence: CASSKISRWSPWAFF.

CDR3 coding DNA: TGTGCCAGTAGCTTTGGGACAGGGGCCCCAGATACGCAGTATTTT. The encoded protein is CASSFGTGAPDTQYF. The chain employs TRBV19 and TRBJ2-3; 10 bases are a match to TRBD1. The CDR3 has 15 amino acids. V lost 6 bases, J lost 4 bases, and 7 bases stayed unmatched. Germline V lookup: CDR1 LNHDA, CDR2 SQIVND (reference sequence).

CDR3 sequence: CASSLEQGFEKLFF. As DNA, the CDR3 is TGTGCCAGCAGCTTGGAGCAGGGGTTTGAAAAACTGTTTTTT. The chain uses TRBV5-4 and TRBJ1-4; possible D gene TRBD1, 6 bases. The CDR3 covers 14 residues. Germline V CDR1 and CDR2: SGHNT, YYREEE (reference sequence). Deletions cut 0 bases from V and 7 bases from J, with 10 bases between.

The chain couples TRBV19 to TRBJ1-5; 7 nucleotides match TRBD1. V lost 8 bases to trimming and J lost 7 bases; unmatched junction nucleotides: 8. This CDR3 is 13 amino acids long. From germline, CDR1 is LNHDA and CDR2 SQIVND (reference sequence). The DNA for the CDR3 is TGTGCCAGTGCCAGACAGGGCGGCCAGCCCCAGCATTTT. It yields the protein CASARQGGQPQHF.

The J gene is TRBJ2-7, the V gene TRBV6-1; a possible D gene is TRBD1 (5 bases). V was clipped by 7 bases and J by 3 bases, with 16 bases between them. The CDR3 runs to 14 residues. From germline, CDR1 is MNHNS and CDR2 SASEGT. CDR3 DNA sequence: TGTGCCAGCACCGCAGGGAACTTGGGCTACGAGCAGTACTTC. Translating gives CASTAGNLGYEQYF.

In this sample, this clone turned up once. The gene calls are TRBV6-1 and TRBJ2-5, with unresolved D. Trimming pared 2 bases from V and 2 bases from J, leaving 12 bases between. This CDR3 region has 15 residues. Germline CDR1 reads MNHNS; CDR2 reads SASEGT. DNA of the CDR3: TGTGCCAGCAGTGAAATAGTCGGTTCTCAAGAGACCCAGTACTTC. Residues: CASSEIVGSQETQYF.

The CDR3 nucleotides read TGTGCCAGCAGCTTAGCCGGGACAGGGGCGAACACCGGGGAGCTGTTTTTT. As protein: CASSLAGTGANTGELFF. This rearrangement joins TRBV7-6 to TRBJ2-2, with 10 nucleotides matching TRBD1. The CDR3 has 17 amino acids. V dropped 0 bases and J dropped 0; count of bases not matched to a gene: 1. Germline CDR1 SGHVS, CDR2 FNYEAQ. Supplemented by reference TRBV7-6 and TRBJ2-2, the full variable domain reads GAGVSQSPRYKVTKRGQDVALRCDPISGHVSLYWYRQALGQGPEFLTYFNYEAQQDKSGLPNDRFSAERPEGSISTLTIQRTEQRDSAMYRCASSLAGTGANTGELFFGEGSRLTVL.

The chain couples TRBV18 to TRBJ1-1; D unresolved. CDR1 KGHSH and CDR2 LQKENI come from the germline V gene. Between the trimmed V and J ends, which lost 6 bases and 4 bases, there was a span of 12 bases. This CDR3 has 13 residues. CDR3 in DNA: TGTGCCAGCTCTTCCGACAAACCCACTGAAGCTTTCTTT. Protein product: CASSSDKPTEAFF.

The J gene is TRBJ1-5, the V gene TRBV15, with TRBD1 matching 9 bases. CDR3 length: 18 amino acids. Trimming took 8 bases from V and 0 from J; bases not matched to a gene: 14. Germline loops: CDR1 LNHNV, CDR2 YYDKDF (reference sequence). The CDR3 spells CATAPGTGLGISNQPQHF. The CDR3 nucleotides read TGTGCCACCGCCCCCGGGACAGGGTTGGGTATTAGCAATCAGCCCCAGCATTTT. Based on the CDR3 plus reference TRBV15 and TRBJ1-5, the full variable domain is DAMVIQNPRYQVTQFGKPVTLSCSQTLNHNVMYWYQQKSSQAPKLLFHYYDKDFNNEADTPDNFQSRRPNTSFCFLDIRSPGLGDTAMYLCATAPGTGLGISNQPQHFGDGTRLSIL.

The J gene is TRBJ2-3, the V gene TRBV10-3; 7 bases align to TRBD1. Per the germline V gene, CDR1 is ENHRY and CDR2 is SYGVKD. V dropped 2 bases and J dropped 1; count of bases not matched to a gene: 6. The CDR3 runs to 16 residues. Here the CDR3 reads CAISEPDRDRTDTQYF. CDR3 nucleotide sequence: TGTGCCATCAGTGAGCCCGACAGGGACCGCACAGATACGCAGTATTTT.